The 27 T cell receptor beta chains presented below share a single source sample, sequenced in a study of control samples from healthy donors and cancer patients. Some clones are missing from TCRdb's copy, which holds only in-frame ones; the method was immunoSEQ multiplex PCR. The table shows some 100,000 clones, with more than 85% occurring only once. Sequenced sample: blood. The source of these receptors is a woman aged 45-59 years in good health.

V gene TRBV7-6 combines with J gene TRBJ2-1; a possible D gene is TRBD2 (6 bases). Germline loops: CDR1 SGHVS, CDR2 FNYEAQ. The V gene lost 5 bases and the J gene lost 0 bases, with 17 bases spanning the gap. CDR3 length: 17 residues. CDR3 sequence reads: CASSRRAGQSSYNEQFF. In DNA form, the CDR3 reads TGTGCCAGCAGCAGACGAGCGGGCCAGAGCTCCTACAATGAGCAGTTCTTC.

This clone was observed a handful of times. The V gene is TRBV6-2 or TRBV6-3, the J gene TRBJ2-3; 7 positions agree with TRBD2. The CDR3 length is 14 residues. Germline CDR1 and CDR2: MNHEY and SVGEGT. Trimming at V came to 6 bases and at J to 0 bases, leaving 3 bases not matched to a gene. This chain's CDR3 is CASSTSESTDTQYF. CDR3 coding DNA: TGTGCCAGCAGCACTAGCGAGAGCACAGATACGCAGTATTTT.

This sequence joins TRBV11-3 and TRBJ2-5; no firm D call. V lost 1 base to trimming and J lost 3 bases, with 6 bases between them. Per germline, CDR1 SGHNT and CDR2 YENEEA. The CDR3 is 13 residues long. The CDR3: CASSLVTKETQYF. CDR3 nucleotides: TGTGCCAGCAGCTTAGTCACTAAAGAGACCCAGTACTTC.

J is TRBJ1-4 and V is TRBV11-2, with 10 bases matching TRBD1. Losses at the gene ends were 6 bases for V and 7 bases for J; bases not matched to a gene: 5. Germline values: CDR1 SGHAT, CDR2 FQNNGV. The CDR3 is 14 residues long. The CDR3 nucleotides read TGTGCCAGCAGGAAGACAGGGGGCGGTGAAAAACTGTTTTTT. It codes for CASRKTGGGEKLFF.

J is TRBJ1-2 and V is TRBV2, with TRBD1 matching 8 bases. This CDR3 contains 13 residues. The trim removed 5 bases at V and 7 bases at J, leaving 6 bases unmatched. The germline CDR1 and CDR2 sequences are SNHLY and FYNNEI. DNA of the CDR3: TGTGCCAGCAGTCCTAGGGACAGGTTTGGCTACACCTTC. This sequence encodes CASSPRDRFGYTF.

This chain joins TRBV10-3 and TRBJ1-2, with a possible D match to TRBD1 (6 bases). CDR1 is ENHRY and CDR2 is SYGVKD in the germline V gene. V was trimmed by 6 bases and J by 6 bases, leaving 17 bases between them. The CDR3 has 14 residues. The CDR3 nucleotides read TGTGCCATCAGAAGGGCGGGGGGCGACCATGGCTACACCTTC. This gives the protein CAIRRAGGDHGYTF.

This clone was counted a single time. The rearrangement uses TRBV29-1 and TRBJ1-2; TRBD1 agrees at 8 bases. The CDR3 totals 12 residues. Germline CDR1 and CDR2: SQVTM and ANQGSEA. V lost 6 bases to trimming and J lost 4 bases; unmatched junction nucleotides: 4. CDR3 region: CSVGTGVYGYTF. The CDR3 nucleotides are TGCAGCGTCGGGACAGGCGTCTATGGCTACACCTTC.

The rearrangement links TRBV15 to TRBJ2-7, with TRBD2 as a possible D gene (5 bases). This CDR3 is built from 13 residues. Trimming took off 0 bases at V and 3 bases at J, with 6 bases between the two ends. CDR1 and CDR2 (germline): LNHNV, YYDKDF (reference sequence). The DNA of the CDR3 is TGTGCCACCAGCAGAGATCGGGGCTACGAGCAGTACTTC. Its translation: CATSRDRGYEQYF.

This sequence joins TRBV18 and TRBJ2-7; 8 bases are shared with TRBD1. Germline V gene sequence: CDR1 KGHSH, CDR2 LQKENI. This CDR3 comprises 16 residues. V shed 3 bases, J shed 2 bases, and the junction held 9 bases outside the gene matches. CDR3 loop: CASSPLGQGIAYEQYF. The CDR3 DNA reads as TGTGCCAGCTCACCTCTAGGACAGGGAATAGCCTACGAGCAGTACTTC.

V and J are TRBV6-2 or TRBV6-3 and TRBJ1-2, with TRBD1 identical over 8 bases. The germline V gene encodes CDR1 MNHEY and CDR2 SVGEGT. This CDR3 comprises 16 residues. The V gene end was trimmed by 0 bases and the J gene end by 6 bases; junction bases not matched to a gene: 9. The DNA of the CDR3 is TGTGCCAGCAGTTACTCGCCGGGACAGGTTGTGAATGGCTACACCTTC. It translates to CASSYSPGQVVNGYTF.

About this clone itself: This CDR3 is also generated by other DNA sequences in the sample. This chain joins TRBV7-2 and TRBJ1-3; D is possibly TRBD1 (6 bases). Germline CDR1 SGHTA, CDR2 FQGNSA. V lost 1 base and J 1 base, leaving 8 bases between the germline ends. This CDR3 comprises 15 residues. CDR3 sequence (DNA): TGTGCCAGCAGCTTAGACAGGGCGTCTGGAAACACCATATATTTT. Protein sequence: CASSLDRASGNTIYF.

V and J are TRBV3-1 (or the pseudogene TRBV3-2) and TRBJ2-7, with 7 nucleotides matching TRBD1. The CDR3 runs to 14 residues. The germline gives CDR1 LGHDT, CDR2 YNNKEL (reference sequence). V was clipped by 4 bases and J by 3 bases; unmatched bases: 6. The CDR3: CASSLGTVSYEQYF. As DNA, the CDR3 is TGTGCCAGCAGCCTTGGGACAGTGAGCTACGAGCAGTACTTC.

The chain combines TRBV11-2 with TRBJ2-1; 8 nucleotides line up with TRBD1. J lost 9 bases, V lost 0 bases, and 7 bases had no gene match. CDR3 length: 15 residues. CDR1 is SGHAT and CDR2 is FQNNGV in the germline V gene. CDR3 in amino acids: CASSLEWTGRTEQFF. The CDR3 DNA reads TGTGCCAGCAGCTTAGAGTGGACAGGGAGGACTGAGCAGTTCTTC.

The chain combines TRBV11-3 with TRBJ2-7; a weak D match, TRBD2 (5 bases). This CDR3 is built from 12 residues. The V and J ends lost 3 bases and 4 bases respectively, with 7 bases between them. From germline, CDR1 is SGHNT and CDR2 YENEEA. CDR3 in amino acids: CASSFEGYEQYF. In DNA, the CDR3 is TGTGCCAGCAGCTTCGAGGGTTACGAGCAGTACTTC.

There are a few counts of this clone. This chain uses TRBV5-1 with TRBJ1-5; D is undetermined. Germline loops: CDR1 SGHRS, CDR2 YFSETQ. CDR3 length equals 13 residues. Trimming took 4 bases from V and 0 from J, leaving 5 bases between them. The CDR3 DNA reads TGCGCCAGCAGCGGCGGTAGCAATCAGCCCCAGCATTTT. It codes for CASSGGSNQPQHF.

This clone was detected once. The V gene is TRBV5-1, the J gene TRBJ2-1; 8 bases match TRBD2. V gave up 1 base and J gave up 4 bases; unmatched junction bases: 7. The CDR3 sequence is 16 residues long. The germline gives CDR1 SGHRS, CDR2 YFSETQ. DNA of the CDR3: TGCGCCAGCAGCTTGTACGTCGGGGGGGCGTACAATGAGCAGTTCTTC. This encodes CASSLYVGGAYNEQFF.

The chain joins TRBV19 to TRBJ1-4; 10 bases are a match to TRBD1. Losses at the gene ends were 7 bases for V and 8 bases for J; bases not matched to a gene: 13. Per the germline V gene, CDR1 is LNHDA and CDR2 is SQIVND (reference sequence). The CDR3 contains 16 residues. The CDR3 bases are TGTGCCAGTACTCCGTGGGGACAGGGGAGTCAGGAAAAACTGTTTTTT. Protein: CASTPWGQGSQEKLFF.

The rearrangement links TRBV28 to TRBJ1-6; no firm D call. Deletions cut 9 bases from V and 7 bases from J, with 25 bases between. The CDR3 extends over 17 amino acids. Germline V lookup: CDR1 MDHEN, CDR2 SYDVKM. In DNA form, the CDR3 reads TGTGCCAGTAGGATTCCTGGAATTTCTCATTTCAATTCACCCCTCCACTTT. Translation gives CASRIPGISHFNSPLHF.

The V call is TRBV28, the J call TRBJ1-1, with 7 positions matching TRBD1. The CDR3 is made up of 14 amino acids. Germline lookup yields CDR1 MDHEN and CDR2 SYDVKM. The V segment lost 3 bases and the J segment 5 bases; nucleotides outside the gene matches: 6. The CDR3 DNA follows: TGTGCCAGCAGTTTGGGACAGAGGTGGACTGAAGCTTTCTTT. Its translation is CASSLGQRWTEAFF.

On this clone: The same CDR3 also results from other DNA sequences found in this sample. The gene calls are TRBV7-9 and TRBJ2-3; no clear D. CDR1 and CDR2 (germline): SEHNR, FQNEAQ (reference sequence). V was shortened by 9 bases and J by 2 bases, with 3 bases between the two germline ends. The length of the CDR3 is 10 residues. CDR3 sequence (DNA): TGTGCCAGTGACACAGATACGCAGTATTTT. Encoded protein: CASDTDTQYF.

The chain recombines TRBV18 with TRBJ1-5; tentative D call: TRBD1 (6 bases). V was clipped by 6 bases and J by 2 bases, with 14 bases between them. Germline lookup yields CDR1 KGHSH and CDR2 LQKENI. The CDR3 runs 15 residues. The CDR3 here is CASSPPGGGNQPQHF. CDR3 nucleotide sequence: TGTGCCAGCTCTCCTCCCGGGGGCGGCAATCAGCCCCAGCATTTT.

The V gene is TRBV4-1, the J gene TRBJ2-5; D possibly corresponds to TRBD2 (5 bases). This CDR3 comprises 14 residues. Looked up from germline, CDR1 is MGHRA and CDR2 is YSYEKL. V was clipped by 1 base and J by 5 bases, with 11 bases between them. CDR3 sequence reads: CASSQGGHRETQYF. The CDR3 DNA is TGCGCCAGCAGCCAAGGCGGGCACCGGGAGACCCAGTACTTC.

The DNA of the CDR3 is TGTGCCAGCAGCCCGGACGAGATCGGCGAGCAGTACTTC. Its translation: CASSPDEIGEQYF. V and J are TRBV7-2 and TRBJ2-7; D call uncertain. The length of the CDR3 is 13 residues. Germline V gene data show CDR1 as SGHTA and CDR2 as FQGNSA. V lost 5 bases to trimming and J lost 6 bases, with 14 bases between them. Complete variable domain (other parts from reference TRBV7-2 and TRBJ2-7): GAGVSQSPSNKVTEKGKDVELRCDPISGHTALYWYRQSLGQGLEFLIYFQGNSAPDKSGLPSDRFSAERTGGSVSTLTIQRTQQEDSAVYLCASSPDEIGEQYFGPGTRLTVT.

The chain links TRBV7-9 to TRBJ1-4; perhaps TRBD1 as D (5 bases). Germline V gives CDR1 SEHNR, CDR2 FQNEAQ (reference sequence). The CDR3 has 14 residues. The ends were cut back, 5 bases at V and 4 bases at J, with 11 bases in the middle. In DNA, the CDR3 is TGTGCCAGCAGCCCCAGGGCCCTTAATGAAAAACTGTTTTTT. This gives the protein CASSPRALNEKLFF.

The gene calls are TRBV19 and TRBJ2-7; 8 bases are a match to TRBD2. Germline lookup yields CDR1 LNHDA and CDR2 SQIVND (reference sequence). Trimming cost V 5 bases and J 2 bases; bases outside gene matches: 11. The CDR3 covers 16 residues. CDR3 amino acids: CASSPSRAGATYEQYF. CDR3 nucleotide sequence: TGTGCCAGTAGTCCCTCAAGAGCGGGAGCGACCTACGAGCAGTACTTC.

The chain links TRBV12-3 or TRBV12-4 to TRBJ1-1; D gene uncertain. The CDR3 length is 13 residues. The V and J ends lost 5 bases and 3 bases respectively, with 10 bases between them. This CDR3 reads CASSLLSYTEAFF. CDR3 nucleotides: TGTGCCAGCAGTCTTTTATCGTACACTGAAGCTTTCTTT.

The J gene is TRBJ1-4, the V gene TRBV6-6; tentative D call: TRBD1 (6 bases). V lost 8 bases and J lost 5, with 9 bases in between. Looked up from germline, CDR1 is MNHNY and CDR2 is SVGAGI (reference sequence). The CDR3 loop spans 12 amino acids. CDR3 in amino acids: CASGDKNEKLFF. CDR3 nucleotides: TGTGCCAGCGGGGACAAAAATGAAAAACTGTTTTTT.